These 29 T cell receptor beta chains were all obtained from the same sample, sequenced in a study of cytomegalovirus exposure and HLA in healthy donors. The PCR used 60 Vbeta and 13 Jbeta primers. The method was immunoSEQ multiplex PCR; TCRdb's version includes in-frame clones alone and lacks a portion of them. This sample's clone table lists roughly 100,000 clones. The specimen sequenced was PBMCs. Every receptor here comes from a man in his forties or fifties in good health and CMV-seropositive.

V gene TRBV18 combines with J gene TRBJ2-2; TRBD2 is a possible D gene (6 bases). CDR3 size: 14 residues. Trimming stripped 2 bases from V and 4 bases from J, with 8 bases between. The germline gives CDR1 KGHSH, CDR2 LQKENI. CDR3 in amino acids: CASSPGTRTGELFF. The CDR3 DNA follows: TGTGCCAGCTCACCAGGGACTCGCACCGGGGAGCTGTTTTTT.

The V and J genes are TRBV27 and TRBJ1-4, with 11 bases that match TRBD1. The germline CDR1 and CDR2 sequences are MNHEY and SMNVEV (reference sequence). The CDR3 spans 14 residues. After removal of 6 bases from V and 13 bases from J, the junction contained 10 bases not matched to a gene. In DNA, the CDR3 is TGTGCCAGCAGGCCGACCGGGACAGGGGGTGGACTGTTTTTT. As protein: CASRPTGTGGGLFF.

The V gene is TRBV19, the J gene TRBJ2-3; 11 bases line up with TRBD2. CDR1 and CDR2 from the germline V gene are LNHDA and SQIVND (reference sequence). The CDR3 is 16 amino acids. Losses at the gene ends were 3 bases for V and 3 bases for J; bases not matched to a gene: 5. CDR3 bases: TGTGCCAGTAGTATTGGGGTAGCGGGAGGGACAGATACGCAGTATTTT. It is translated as CASSIGVAGGTDTQYF.

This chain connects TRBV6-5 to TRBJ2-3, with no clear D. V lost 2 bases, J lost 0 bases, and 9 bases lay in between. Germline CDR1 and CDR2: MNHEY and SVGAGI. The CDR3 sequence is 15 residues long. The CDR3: CASSYNPPSTDTQYF. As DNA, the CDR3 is TGTGCCAGCAGTTACAATCCCCCTAGCACAGATACGCAGTATTTT.

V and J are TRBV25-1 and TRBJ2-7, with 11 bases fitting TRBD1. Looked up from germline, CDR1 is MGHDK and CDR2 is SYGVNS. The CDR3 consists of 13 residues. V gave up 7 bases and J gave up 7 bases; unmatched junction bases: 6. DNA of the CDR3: TGTGCCAGCATCCGGACAGGGGGCGCGGAGCAGTACTTC. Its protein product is CASIRTGGAEQYF.

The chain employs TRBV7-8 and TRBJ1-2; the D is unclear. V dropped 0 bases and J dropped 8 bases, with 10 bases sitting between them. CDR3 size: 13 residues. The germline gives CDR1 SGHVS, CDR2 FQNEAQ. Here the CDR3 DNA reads TGTGCCAGCAGCTTAGCGCCAGGAAGGGGCTACACCTTC. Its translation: CASSLAPGRGYTF. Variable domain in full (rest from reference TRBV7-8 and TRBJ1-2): GAGVSQSPRYKVAKRGQDVALRCDPISGHVSLFWYQQALGQGPEFLTYFQNEAQLDKSGLPSDRFFAERPEGSVSTLKIQRTQQEDSAVYLCASSLAPGRGYTFGSGTRLTVV.

The DNA for the CDR3 is TGCGCCAGCAGCGAGGGGGTAGGCAATCAGCCCCAGCATTTT. It encodes CASSEGVGNQPQHF. The chain links TRBV5-1 to TRBJ1-5; a weak D match, TRBD1 (6 bases). The CDR3 loop spans 14 amino acids. The germline V gene has CDR1 SGHRS and CDR2 YFSETQ. The V gene lost 4 bases and the J gene lost 2 bases, with 10 bases spanning the gap.

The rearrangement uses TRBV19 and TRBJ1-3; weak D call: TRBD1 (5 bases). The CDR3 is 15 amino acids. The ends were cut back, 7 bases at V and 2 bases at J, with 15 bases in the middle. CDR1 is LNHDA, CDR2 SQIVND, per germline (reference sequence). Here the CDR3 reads CASTPPGGAGNTIYF. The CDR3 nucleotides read TGTGCCAGTACCCCCCCGGGGGGAGCTGGAAACACCATATATTTT.

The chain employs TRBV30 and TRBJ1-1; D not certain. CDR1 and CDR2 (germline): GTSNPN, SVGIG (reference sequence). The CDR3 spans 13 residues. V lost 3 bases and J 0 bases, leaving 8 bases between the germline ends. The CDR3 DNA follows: TGTGCCTGGAGCCCTTTTTTGAACACTGAAGCTTTCTTT. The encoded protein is CAWSPFLNTEAFF.

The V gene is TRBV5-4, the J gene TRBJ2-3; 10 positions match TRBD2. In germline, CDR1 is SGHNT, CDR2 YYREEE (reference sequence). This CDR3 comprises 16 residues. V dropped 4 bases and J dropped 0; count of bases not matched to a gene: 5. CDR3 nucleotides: TGTGCCAGCAGCCGGACTAGCGGAAGTAGCACAGATACGCAGTATTTT. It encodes CASSRTSGSSTDTQYF.

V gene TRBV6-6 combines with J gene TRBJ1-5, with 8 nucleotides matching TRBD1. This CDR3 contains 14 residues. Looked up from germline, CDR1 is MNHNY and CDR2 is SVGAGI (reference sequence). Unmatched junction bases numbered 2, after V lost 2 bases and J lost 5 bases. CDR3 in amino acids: CASSYRDRYQPQHF. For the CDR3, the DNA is TGTGCCAGCAGTTACCGGGACAGGTATCAGCCCCAGCATTTT.

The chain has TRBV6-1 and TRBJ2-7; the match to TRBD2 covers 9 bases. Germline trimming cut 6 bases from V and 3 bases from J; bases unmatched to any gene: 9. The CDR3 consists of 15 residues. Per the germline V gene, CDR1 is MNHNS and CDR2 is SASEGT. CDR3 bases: TGTGCCAGCAGCTCTATTAGCGGGAGCGTCTACGAGCAGTACTTC. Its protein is CASSSISGSVYEQYF.

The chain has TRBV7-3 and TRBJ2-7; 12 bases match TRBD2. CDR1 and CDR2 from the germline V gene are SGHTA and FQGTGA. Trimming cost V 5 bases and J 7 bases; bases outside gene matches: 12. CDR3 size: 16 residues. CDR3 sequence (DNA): TGTGCCAGCAGCCCCTCGAGACTAGCGGGAGTTCGGGAGCAGTACTTC. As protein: CASSPSRLAGVREQYF.

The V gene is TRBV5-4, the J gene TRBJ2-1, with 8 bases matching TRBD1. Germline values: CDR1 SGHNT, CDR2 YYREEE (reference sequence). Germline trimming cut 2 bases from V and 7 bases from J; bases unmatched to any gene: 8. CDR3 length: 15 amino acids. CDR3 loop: CASSLGQGSFNEQFF. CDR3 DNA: TGTGCCAGCAGCTTAGGACAGGGTTCCTTTAATGAGCAGTTCTTC.

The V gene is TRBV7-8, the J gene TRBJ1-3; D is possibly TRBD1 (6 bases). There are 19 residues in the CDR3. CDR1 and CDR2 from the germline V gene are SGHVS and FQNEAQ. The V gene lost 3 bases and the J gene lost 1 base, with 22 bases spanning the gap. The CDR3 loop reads CASSLQPLYRDPSGNTIYF. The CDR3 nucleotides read TGTGCCAGCAGCTTGCAACCCCTTTACAGGGACCCATCTGGAAACACCATATATTTT.

CDR3 sequence reads: CASSQDIGGGEQYV. Here the CDR3 DNA reads TGCGCCAGCAGCCAAGATATAGGGGGCGGAGAGCAGTACGTC. V gene TRBV4-3 combines with J gene TRBJ2-7; 7 bases line up with TRBD1. V dropped 0 bases and J dropped 7; count of bases not matched to a gene: 6. Germline values: CDR1 LGHNA, CDR2 YSLEER. The CDR3 loop spans 14 amino acids.

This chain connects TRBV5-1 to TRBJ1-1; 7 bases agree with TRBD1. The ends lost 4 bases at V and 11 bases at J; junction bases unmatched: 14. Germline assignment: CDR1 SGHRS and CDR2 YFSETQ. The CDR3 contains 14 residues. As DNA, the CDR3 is TGCGCCAGCAGCGCTACGACAGGGTTCCTTTCCGCTTTCTTT. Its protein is CASSATTGFLSAFF.

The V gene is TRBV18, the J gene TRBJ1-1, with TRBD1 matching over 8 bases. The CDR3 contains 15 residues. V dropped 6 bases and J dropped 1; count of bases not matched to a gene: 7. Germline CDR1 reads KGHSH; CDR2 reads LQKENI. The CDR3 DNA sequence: TGTGCCAGCTCTCTAAACAGGGGGTCGAACACTGAAGCTTTCTTT. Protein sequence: CASSLNRGSNTEAFF.

CDR3 bases: TGTGCCATCAGTGGGGACAGTTACGAGCAGTACGTC. This codes for CAISGDSYEQYV. The J gene is TRBJ2-7, the V gene TRBV10-3; 7 bases are shared with TRBD1. CDR1 ENHRY and CDR2 SYGVKD come from the germline V gene. V dropped 4 bases and J dropped 4; count of bases not matched to a gene: 1. This CDR3 contains 12 residues.

The CDR3 reads CAWDRWSTEAFF. Written as DNA, the CDR3 is TGTGCCTGGGACAGGTGGAGCACTGAAGCTTTCTTT. The J gene is TRBJ1-1, the V gene TRBV30, with a possible D match to TRBD1 (6 bases). With 5 bases removed from V and 4 bases from J, the gap between germline ends came to 11 bases. Per germline, CDR1 GTSNPN and CDR2 SVGIG (reference sequence). The CDR3 is 12 amino acids.

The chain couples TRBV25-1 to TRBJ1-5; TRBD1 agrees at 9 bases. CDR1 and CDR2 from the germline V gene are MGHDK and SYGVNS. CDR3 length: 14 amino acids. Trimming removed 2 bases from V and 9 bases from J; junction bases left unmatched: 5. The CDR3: CASSEGQGPSPQHF. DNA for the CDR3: TGTGCCAGCAGTGAAGGACAGGGGCCATCGCCCCAGCATTTT.

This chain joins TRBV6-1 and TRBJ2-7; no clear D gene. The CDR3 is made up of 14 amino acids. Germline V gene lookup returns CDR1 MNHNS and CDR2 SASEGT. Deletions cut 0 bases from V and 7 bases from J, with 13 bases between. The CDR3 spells CASSEAPALREQYV. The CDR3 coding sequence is TGTGCCAGCAGTGAAGCGCCGGCCCTGAGGGAGCAGTACGTC.

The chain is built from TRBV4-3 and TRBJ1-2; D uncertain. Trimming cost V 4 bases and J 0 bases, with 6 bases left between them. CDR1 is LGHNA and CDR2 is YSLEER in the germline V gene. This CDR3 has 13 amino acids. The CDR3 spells CASSPGSNYGYTF. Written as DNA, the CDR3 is TGCGCCAGCAGCCCGGGGTCTAACTATGGCTACACCTTC.

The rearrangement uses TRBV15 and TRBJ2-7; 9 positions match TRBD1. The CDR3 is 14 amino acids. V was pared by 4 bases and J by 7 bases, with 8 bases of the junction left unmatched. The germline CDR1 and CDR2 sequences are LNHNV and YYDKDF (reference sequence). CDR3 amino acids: CATSNPGQGQEQYF. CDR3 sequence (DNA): TGTGCCACCAGCAATCCGGGACAGGGTCAAGAGCAGTACTTC.

CDR3 sequence: CASSLEARVETQYF. For the CDR3, the DNA is TGTGCCAGCAGCTTAGAGGCGAGGGTGGAGACCCAGTACTTC. The V call is TRBV7-2, the J call TRBJ2-5; TRBD2 might be the D (5 bases). CDR1 and CDR2 from the germline V gene are SGHTA and FQGNSA. The CDR3 totals 14 residues. V was clipped by 1 base and J by 5 bases, with 11 bases between them.

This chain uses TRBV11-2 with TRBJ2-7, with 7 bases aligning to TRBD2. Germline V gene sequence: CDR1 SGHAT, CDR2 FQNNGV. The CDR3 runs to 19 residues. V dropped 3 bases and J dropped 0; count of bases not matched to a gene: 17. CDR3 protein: CASSFSPIAGLAASYEQYF. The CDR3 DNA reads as TGTGCCAGCAGCTTTTCCCCAATCGCTGGGCTAGCGGCCTCCTACGAGCAGTACTTC.

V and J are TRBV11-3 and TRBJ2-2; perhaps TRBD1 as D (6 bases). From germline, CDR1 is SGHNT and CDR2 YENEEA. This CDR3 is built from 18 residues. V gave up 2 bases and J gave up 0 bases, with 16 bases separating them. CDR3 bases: TGTGCCAGCAGCTTACGTTGGTACAGGGACGCGAACACCGGGGAGCTGTTTTTT. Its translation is CASSLRWYRDANTGELFF.

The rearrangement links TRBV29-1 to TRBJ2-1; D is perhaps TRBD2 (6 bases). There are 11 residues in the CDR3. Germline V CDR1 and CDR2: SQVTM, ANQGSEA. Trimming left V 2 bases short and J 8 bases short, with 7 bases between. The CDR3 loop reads CSVELAYEQFF. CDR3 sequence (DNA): TGCAGCGTTGAACTAGCGTATGAGCAGTTCTTC.

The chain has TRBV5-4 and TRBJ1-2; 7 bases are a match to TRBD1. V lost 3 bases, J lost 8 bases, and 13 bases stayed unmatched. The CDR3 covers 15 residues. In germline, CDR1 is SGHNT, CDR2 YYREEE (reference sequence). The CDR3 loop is CASSSPWRQGGGYTF. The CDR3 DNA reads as TGTGCCAGCAGCTCCCCATGGAGACAGGGAGGCGGCTACACCTTC. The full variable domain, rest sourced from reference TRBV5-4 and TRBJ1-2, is ETGVTQSPTHLIKTRGQQVTLRCSSQSGHNTVSWYQQALGQGPQFIFQYYREEENGRGNFPPRFSGLQFPNYSSELNVNALELDDSALYLCASSSPWRQGGGYTFGSGTRLTVV.